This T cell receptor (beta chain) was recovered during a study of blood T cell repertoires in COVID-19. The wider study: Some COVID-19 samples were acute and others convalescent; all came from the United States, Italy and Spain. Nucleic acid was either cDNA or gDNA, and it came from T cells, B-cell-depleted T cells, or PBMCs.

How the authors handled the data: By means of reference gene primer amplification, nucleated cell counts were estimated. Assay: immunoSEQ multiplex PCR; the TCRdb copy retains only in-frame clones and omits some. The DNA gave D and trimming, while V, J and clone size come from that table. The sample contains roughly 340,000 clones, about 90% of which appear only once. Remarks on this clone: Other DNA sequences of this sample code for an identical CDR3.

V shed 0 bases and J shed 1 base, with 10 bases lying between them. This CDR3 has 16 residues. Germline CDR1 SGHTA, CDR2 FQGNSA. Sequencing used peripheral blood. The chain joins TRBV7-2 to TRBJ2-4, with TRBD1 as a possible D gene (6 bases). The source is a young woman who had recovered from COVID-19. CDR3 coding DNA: TGTGCCAGCAGCTTAGCGAGCCAGGGGGCCAAAAACATTCAGTACTTC. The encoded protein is CASSLASQGAKNIQYF. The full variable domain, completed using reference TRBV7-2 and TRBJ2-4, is GAGVSQSPSNKVTEKGKDVELRCDPISGHTALYWYRQSLGQGLEFLIYFQGNSAPDKSGLPSDRFSAERTGGSVSTLTIQRTQQEDSAVYLCASSLASQGAKNIQYFGAGTRLSVL.